Presented here are 16 T cell receptor beta chains from one specimen sequenced in a study of vaccination effects on CD4 cells after COVID-19. Before any sequencing was done, the ViraFEST assay used viral peptide pools to expand antigen-specific CD4+ T cells. On day 10 of culture, CD4+ T cells were separated out. Participants got two doses of BNT162b2 or mRNA-1273 vaccine. The antigens these receptors bind are not known. Data came from immunoSEQ multiplex PCR; TCRdb stores just in-frame clones and leaves some out. Among about 59,000 clones listed, roughly 78% were seen once. Specimen: CD4+ T cells from PBMCs cultured with HCoV-OC43 spike peptides, collected after COVID-19 vaccination. Noted subset: HCoV-OC43 spike overlapping peptide pool stimulation. These receptors were collected from a human donor who received a COVID-19 vaccine.

V and J are TRBV28 and TRBJ2-5, with a tentative D call TRBD1 (6 bases). This CDR3 has 15 amino acids. Trimming removed 1 base at V and 0 bases at J, with 9 bases between. The V gene's germline CDR1 is MDHEN and CDR2 SYDVKM. The CDR3 is CASSLLRGYQETQYF. The DNA for the CDR3 is TGTGCCAGCAGTTTATTAAGGGGGTACCAAGAGACCCAGTACTTC.

The sample holds many counts of this clone. This specimen includes other DNA sequences encoding the same CDR3. V and J are TRBV28 and TRBJ1-5, with TRBD1 identical over 8 bases. Germline lookup yields CDR1 MDHEN and CDR2 SYDVKM. The CDR3 length is 14 residues. V trimming: 6 bases; J trimming: 7 bases; junction bases outside the gene matches: 8. CDR3 nucleotide sequence: TGTGCCAGCAGCAGTCAGGGGGCACGGCAGCCCCAGCATTTT. It is translated as CASSSQGARQPQHF.

The chain has TRBV5-1 and TRBJ1-2; D perhaps matches TRBD1 (5 bases). From germline, CDR1 is SGHRS and CDR2 YFSETQ. The CDR3 is 15 amino acids. Trimming pared 0 bases from V and 0 bases from J, leaving 9 bases between. The CDR3 protein is CASSLGDSSNYGYTF. CDR3 sequence (DNA): TGCGCCAGCAGCTTGGGGGACTCTTCTAACTATGGCTACACCTTC.

This rearrangement joins TRBV4-1 to TRBJ2-5; TRBD2 is a possible D gene (5 bases). The CDR3 spans 13 residues. V was pared by 5 bases and J by 1 base, with 8 bases between. Germline loops: CDR1 MGHRA, CDR2 YSYEKL. CDR3 coding DNA: TGCGCCAGCAGCAGAGGGCCCCAAGAGACCCAGTACTTC. Its translation is CASSRGPQETQYF.

The rearrangement uses TRBV15 and TRBJ2-5, with D possibly TRBD1 on 5 matching bases. CDR1 and CDR2 (germline): LNHNV, YYDKDF (reference sequence). Trimming cost V 3 bases and J 2 bases, with 7 bases left between them. This CDR3 is built from 13 residues. The CDR3 sequence: CATSRDIQETQYF. The CDR3 nucleotides read TGTGCCACCAGCAGGGACATACAAGAGACCCAGTACTTC.

This chain links TRBV11-3 with TRBJ2-1; TRBD2 aligns across 8 bases. The CDR3 is 18 residues long. V dropped 5 bases and J dropped 4; count of bases not matched to a gene: 16. Germline lookup yields CDR1 SGHNT and CDR2 YENEEA. The CDR3 here is CASSRSRRAGETYNEQFF. The CDR3 DNA is TGTGCCAGCAGCCGATCAAGGAGAGCGGGGGAGACTTACAATGAGCAGTTCTTC.

The genes are TRBV18 and TRBJ1-1; 7 nucleotides agree with TRBD1. V lost 2 bases to trimming and J lost 5 bases; unmatched junction nucleotides: 8. The germline CDR1 and CDR2 sequences are KGHSH and LQKENI. The CDR3 has 15 residues. The DNA of the CDR3 is TGTGCCAGCTCACCAGGCCAGGGGGAGGTGACTGAAGCTTTCTTT. Amino acids: CASSPGQGEVTEAFF.

The rearrangement joins TRBV28 to TRBJ1-2; D is unclear. V lost 1 base to trimming and J lost 3 bases, with 12 bases between them. This CDR3 is 15 amino acids long. The germline gives CDR1 MDHEN, CDR2 SYDVKM. CDR3 nucleotides: TGTGCCAGCAGTTTATCCTTTCGGGATGACTATGGCTACACCTTC. Amino acids: CASSLSFRDDYGYTF.

The J gene is TRBJ1-5, the V gene TRBV5-1; 9 nucleotides match TRBD1. CDR1 and CDR2 (germline): SGHRS, YFSETQ. V dropped 0 bases and J dropped 7; count of bases not matched to a gene: 2. The CDR3 has 14 amino acids. CDR3: CASSLEGQGQPQHF. The CDR3 DNA sequence: TGCGCCAGCAGCTTGGAGGGACAGGGCCAGCCCCAGCATTTT.

The rearrangement links TRBV4-2 to TRBJ1-2; TRBD1 agrees at 9 bases. The V gene's germline CDR1 is LGHNA and CDR2 YNFKEQ. Trimming took 0 bases from V and 2 from J; bases not matched to a gene: 1. This CDR3 has 15 amino acids. The CDR3 DNA sequence: TGTGCCAGCAGCCAAGAACAGGGGGCGAACTATGGCTACACCTTC. It yields the protein CASSQEQGANYGYTF.

This clone appeared once. The chain employs TRBV5-1 and TRBJ2-5; TRBD1 agrees at 12 bases. Unmatched junction bases numbered 8, after V lost 4 bases and J lost 4 bases. Germline assignment: CDR1 SGHRS and CDR2 YFSETQ. CDR3 length: 16 amino acids. This chain's CDR3 is CASSPGTGGAGETQYF. The CDR3 DNA follows: TGCGCCAGCAGCCCAGGGACAGGGGGCGCTGGAGAGACCCAGTACTTC. The whole variable domain, filled in from reference TRBV5-1 and TRBJ2-5, reads KAGVTQTPRYLIKTRGQQVTLSCSPISGHRSVSWYQQTPGQGLQFLFEYFSETQRNKGNFPGRFSGRQFSNSRSEMNVSTLELGDSALYLCASSPGTGGAGETQYFGPGTRLLVL.

The rearrangement uses TRBV10-1 and TRBJ1-1, with a weak D call TRBD1 (6 bases). The V gene's germline CDR1 is WNHNN and CDR2 SYGVQD (reference sequence). This CDR3 comprises 14 residues. V was cut by 5 bases and J by 4 bases, with 14 bases left in between. In DNA form, the CDR3 reads TGCGCCAGCAGTCTCCGGAGGGGGGGCACTGAAGCTTTCTTT. Encoded protein: CASSLRRGGTEAFF.

The chain recombines TRBV5-1 with TRBJ2-3; 9 bases line up with TRBD2. V lost 1 base, J lost 1 base, and 1 base stayed unmatched. Germline assignment: CDR1 SGHRS and CDR2 YFSETQ. The CDR3 length is 15 residues. The DNA for the CDR3 is TGCGCCAGCAGCTTGCCTAGCGGGGGCACAGATACGCAGTATTTT. Translation: CASSLPSGGTDTQYF.

This chain connects TRBV27 to TRBJ1-1; 9 bases line up with TRBD1. Germline V gives CDR1 MNHEY, CDR2 SMNVEV (reference sequence). This CDR3 is 19 amino acids long. The J segment lost 1 base and the V segment lost 2 bases, leaving 14 bases of the junction unmatched. In nucleotides, the CDR3 is TGTGCCAGCAGTTTACGCCCCCCGTCGGGGGACAGGGCGAACACTGAAGCTTTCTTT. Amino acid sequence: CASSLRPPSGDRANTEAFF.

The gene calls are TRBV3-1 (or the pseudogene TRBV3-2) and TRBJ1-1, with 7 bases lining up with TRBD1. The V gene end was trimmed by 2 bases and the J gene end by 1 base; junction bases not matched to a gene: 7. The CDR3 is 16 amino acids. Germline CDR1 is LGHDT and CDR2 is YNNKEL (reference sequence). CDR3 loop: CASSQRATGWNTEAFF. The CDR3 DNA reads TGTGCCAGCAGCCAACGCGCGACAGGGTGGAACACTGAAGCTTTCTTT.

The chain has TRBV4-2 and TRBJ2-5; TRBD1 aligns across 7 bases. The CDR3 contains 15 residues. Per the germline V gene, CDR1 is LGHNA and CDR2 is YNFKEQ. J was trimmed by 2 bases and V by 2 bases; bases with no gene match: 5. The CDR3 nucleotides read TGTGCCAGCAGCCAAACCGGGACAGTACAAGAGACCCAGTACTTC. Protein product: CASSQTGTVQETQYF.